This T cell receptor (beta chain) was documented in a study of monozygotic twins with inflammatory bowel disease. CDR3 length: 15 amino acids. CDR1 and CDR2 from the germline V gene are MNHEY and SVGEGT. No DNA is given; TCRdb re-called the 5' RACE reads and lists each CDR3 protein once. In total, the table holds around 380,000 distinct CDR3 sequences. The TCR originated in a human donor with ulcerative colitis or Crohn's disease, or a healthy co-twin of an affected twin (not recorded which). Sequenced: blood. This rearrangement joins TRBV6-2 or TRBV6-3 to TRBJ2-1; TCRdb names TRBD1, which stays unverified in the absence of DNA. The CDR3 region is CASSSGQGNSNEQFF.